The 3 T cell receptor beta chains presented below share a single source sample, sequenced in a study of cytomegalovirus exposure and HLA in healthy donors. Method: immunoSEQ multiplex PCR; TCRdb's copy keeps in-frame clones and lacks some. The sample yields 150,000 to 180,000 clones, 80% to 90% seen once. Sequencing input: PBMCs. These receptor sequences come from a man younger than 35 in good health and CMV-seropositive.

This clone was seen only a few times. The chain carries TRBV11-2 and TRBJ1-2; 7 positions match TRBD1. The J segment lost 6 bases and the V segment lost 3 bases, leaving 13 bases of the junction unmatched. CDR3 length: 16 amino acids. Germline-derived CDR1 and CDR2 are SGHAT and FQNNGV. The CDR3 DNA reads TGTGCCAGCAGCTTGGGAGTCGGGACAGACATCAATGGCTACACCTTC. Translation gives CASSLGVGTDINGYTF. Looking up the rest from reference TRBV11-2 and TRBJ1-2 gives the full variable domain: EAGVAQSPRYKIIEKRQSVAFWCNPISGHATLYWYQQILGQGPKLLIQFQNNGVVDDSQLPKDRFSAERLKGVDSTLKIQPAKLEDSAVYLCASSLGVGTDINGYTFGSGTRLTVV.

CDR3 in DNA: TGTGCCAGCTCACCAGGGACAGGGGCTAACTATGGCTACACCTTC. It is translated as CASSPGTGANYGYTF. V and J are TRBV18 and TRBJ1-2; 10 bases align to TRBD1. Germline lookup yields CDR1 KGHSH and CDR2 LQKENI. V shed 2 bases, J shed 0 bases, and the junction held 0 bases outside the gene matches. This CDR3 contains 15 residues.

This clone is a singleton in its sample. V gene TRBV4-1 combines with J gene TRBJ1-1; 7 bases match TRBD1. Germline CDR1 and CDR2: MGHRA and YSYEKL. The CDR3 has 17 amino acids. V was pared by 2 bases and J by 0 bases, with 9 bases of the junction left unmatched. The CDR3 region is CASSQWPTGSMNTEAFF. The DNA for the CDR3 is TGCGCCAGCAGCCAATGGCCGACAGGGTCCATGAACACTGAAGCTTTCTTT.